The sequence of this TCR beta chain was determined in a study of blood T cells in healthy people across ages. Between the trimmed V and J ends, which lost 2 bases and 4 bases, there was a span of 8 bases. The CDR3 loop spans 13 amino acids. This clonotype was seen at least ten times. Next came a second PCR, run for 7 to 11 cycles, which used a sample-barcoded 5' primer along with a J-beta primer mix. TCRdb re-called the 5' RACE reads through MiXCR, storing one row per CDR3 protein. The sample yields some 560,000 distinct CDR3 sequences, about 26% seen once. In addition, the sample was reused for a study of T cells of mothers and their children. According to that study: Sample barcodes and 2-4 random nucleotides were added by the M1S primer of the second PCR.

The clonotype comes from a boy aged 2-15 years in good health. The chain employs TRBV12-3 or TRBV12-4 and TRBJ2-5, with D perhaps TRBD1 or TRBD2 (5 bases each). Material: blood. The CDR3 reads CASSLRGAETQYF. The DNA for the CDR3 is TGTGCCAGCAGTTTAAGAGGGGCAGAGACCCAGTACTTC.